Below are 30 T cell receptor beta chains sequenced from a single sample in a study of T-cell reconstitution after alpha-beta-depleted transplantation in children. Unique molecular identifiers were used to barcode this TCRbeta library. TCRdb ran MiXCR on the PCR reads and lists one entry per CDR3 protein. The data show 300,000 or so distinct CDR3 sequences, with 9.9% seen just once and 10% held by the top ten. The source was PBMCs from the stem cell graft donor, collected from the stem cell graft. These receptors were obtained from a human donor who donated a stem cell graft to a child with SCID.

The chain employs TRBV5-6 and TRBJ2-7, with TRBD1 matching 11 bases. CDR1 is SGHDT and CDR2 is YYEEEE in the germline V gene. The CDR3 spans 14 residues. The V and J ends lost 3 bases and 4 bases, in that order; junction bases with no gene match: 3. The CDR3 DNA sequence: TGTGCCAGCAGCTGGGGACAGGGGGTATACGAGCAGTACTTC. Protein product: CASSWGQGVYEQYF.

The gene calls are TRBV20-1 and TRBJ2-3; possibly TRBD2 for D (6 bases). Trimming left V 3 bases short and J 4 bases short, with 11 bases between. The length of the CDR3 is 13 residues. Germline CDR1 DFQATT, CDR2 SNEGSKA (reference sequence). This CDR3 reads CSARLGTPDTQYF. As DNA, the CDR3 is TGCAGTGCTAGGCTCGGGACTCCAGATACGCAGTATTTT.

Concerning this clonotype itself: The germline gene is not matched at one end of the junction; a read error may be the cause. V is TRBV2 and J is TRBJ1-4, with D perhaps TRBD1 (5 bases). The V gene's germline CDR1 is SNHLY and CDR2 FYNNEI. The CDR3 sequence is 14 residues long. CDR3 nucleotide sequence: TGTGCAAGCAACAGGAGGGGTAACGATGAAAAACTGTTTTTT. This gives the protein CASNRRGNDEKLFF.

This chain joins TRBV7-9 and TRBJ2-6, with a tentative D call TRBD1 (7 bases). The CDR3 totals 15 residues. V lost 5 bases and J 4 bases, leaving 12 bases between the germline ends. Germline loops: CDR1 SEHNR, CDR2 FQNEAQ (reference sequence). The CDR3 reads CASSPPGGGANVLTF. For the CDR3, the DNA is TGTGCCAGCAGCCCACCAGGGGGGGGGGCCAACGTCCTGACTTTC.

In its sample, this clonotype was seen a few times. V usage is TRBV29-1 and J usage is TRBJ2-2; weak D call: TRBD2 (6 bases). This CDR3 region has 14 residues. Trimming removed 5 bases at V and 4 bases at J, with 14 bases between. CDR1 and CDR2 (germline): SQVTM, ANQGSEA. CDR3 nucleotides: TGCAGCGTTCGGGGTGGGGGGAGCACCGGGGAGCTGTTTTTT. Its translation: CSVRGGGSTGELFF.

With regard to this clonotype: At one end the junction does not follow the germline gene, possibly because of a read error. The chain is built from TRBV3-1 and TRBJ2-3; maybe TRBD1 (5 bases). Germline CDR1 LGHDT, CDR2 YNNKEL (reference sequence). CDR3 size: 15 residues. DNA for the CDR3: TGTGCCAGCACCCAAGTGGGGCCATGGACAGATACGCAGTATTTT. Amino acid sequence: CASTQVGPWTDTQYF.

Many counts were recorded for this clonotype. The chain recombines TRBV20-1 with TRBJ2-2; a possible D gene is TRBD2 (5 bases). Germline-derived CDR1 and CDR2 are DFQATT and SNEGSKA (reference sequence). Trimming took off 5 bases at V and 7 bases at J, with 8 bases between the two ends. This CDR3 region has 11 residues. DNA for the CDR3: TGCAGTGCTCTCCGGGGCGGGGAGCTGTTTTTT. This encodes CSALRGGELFF.

This chain links TRBV27 with TRBJ2-7, with D perhaps TRBD1 (5 bases). The CDR3 has 14 amino acids. Germline CDR1 and CDR2: MNHEY and SMNVEV (reference sequence). V gave up 0 bases and J gave up 4 bases, with 10 bases separating them. CDR3 loop: CASSLSGPSYEQYF. As DNA, the CDR3 is TGTGCCAGCAGTTTATCGGGGCCATCGTACGAGCAGTACTTC.

In its sample, this clonotype was seen a few times. Germline is not matched at one junction end, which may reflect a read error. The chain links TRBV5-8 to TRBJ2-5; D tentatively reads TRBD1 or TRBD2 (5 bases each). Germline CDR1 is SGHTS and CDR2 is YDEGEE. CDR3 length: 11 amino acids. In DNA, the CDR3 is TGTGCCAGCAGCTTGGCGGGACCGTTTGACTTC. Amino acids: CASSLAGPFDF.

This clonotype was seen a handful of times. J is TRBJ1-1 and V is TRBV5-1; perhaps TRBD1 as D (5 bases). The CDR3 extends over 14 amino acids. From germline, CDR1 is SGHRS and CDR2 YFSETQ. V lost 5 bases, J lost 3 bases, and 14 bases lay in between. This chain's CDR3 is CASREGQGYTEAFF. The CDR3 DNA sequence: TGCGCCAGCAGGGAAGGGCAGGGATACACTGAAGCTTTCTTT.

A note on this clonotype: An end of the junction does not agree with germline; a read error may underlie this. This chain links TRBV20-1 with TRBJ2-1, with TRBD1 matching over 12 bases. The germline V gene has CDR1 DFQATT and CDR2 SNEGSKA (reference sequence). CDR3 length: 16 residues. The DNA of the CDR3 is TGCAGTGCTAGAGACCGGGACAGGGGGCTCTACATTGAGCAGTTCTTC. As protein: CSARDRDRGLYIEQFF.

This clonotype was observed many times. The genes are TRBV11-2 and TRBJ1-1, with D perhaps matching TRBD1 (5 bases). The V gene lost 8 bases and the J gene lost 1 base, with 11 bases spanning the gap. This CDR3 is built from 13 residues. From germline, CDR1 is SGHAT and CDR2 FQNNGV. The CDR3 spells CASGGSGNTEAFF. The DNA for the CDR3 is TGTGCCAGCGGGGGGTCGGGGAACACTGAAGCTTTCTTT.

This clonotype has a count of ten or more. The V call is TRBV6-5, the J call TRBJ1-2; D is perhaps TRBD1 (6 bases). The CDR3 covers 13 residues. The germline V gene encodes CDR1 MNHEY and CDR2 SVGAGI. The V end was cut by 4 bases, the J end by 5 bases, with 11 bases between. CDR3 protein: CASSSRGGYGYTF. As DNA, the CDR3 is TGTGCCAGCAGTTCCCGAGGGGGATATGGCTACACCTTC.

The chain joins TRBV12-3 or TRBV12-4 to TRBJ2-2; D unclear. V was trimmed by 2 bases and J by 6 bases, leaving 13 bases between them. CDR3 size: 15 residues. CDR3 bases: TGTGCCAGCAGTTTATCGAAGCTAGGAGCCGGGGAGCTGTTTTTT. It translates to CASSLSKLGAGELFF.

The rearrangement uses TRBV7-9 and TRBJ2-3; D may be TRBD1 or TRBD2 (5 bases each). CDR1 is SEHNR and CDR2 is FQNEAQ in the germline V gene (reference sequence). V gave up 4 bases and J gave up 2 bases, with 13 bases separating them. There are 15 residues in the CDR3. Here the CDR3 reads CASSSGRFDTDTQYF. CDR3 sequence (DNA): TGTGCCAGCAGCTCGGGACGGTTTGACACAGATACGCAGTATTTT.

This clonotype appeared a few times. The chain carries TRBV5-1 and TRBJ2-5; D is tentatively TRBD1 or TRBD2 (5 bases each). The CDR3 runs 18 residues. With 0 bases removed from V and 3 bases from J, the gap between germline ends came to 21 bases. Germline CDR1 and CDR2: SGHRS and YFSETQ. Here the CDR3 reads CASSLGNSGTKDKETQYF. In DNA form, the CDR3 reads TGCGCCAGCAGCTTGGGCAACTCAGGGACGAAGGACAAAGAGACCCAGTACTTC. Combining the CDR3 with reference TRBV5-1 and TRBJ2-5 gives the whole variable domain KAGVTQTPRYLIKTRGQQVTLSCSPISGHRSVSWYQQTPGQGLQFLFEYFSETQRNKGNFPGRFSGRQFSNSRSEMNVSTLELGDSALYLCASSLGNSGTKDKETQYFGPGTRLLVL.

The gene calls are TRBV12-3 or TRBV12-4 and TRBJ1-6, with D possibly TRBD1 on 6 matching bases. The CDR3 consists of 16 residues. Trimming took off 6 bases at V and 0 bases at J, with 12 bases between the two ends. The CDR3 DNA reads as TGTGCCAGCAGCGAGAAGGGACACTCCTATAATTCACCCCTCCACTTT. This codes for CASSEKGHSYNSPLHF.

This clonotype occurred a few times. One junction end disagrees with the germline gene, perhaps due to a read error. The chain combines TRBV6-1 with TRBJ1-2, with a weak D call TRBD1 (5 bases). CDR3 size: 14 residues. The germline V gene encodes CDR1 MNHNS and CDR2 SASEGT. The CDR3 bases are TGTGCCAGCAGTGAGACCCGGGGGACTTATGTCTACACCTTC. Protein sequence: CASSETRGTYVYTF.

This clonotype was counted at least ten times. The V and J genes are TRBV27 and TRBJ1-1, with D maybe TRBD1 (5 bases). The CDR3 has 15 residues. Germline lookup yields CDR1 MNHEY and CDR2 SMNVEV (reference sequence). The germline V and J ends were trimmed by 7 bases and 4 bases, with 19 bases remaining between them. The CDR3 coding sequence is TGTGCCAGCACAATACTGGGGGGGTCAGTCACTGAAGCTTTCTTT. Translated, it gives CASTILGGSVTEAFF.

Only a few counts were recorded for this clonotype. The J gene is TRBJ2-3, the V gene TRBV13, with D possibly matching TRBD2 (5 bases). Trimming left V 4 bases short and J 6 bases short, with 11 bases between. This CDR3 is 13 amino acids long. Germline CDR1 PRHDT, CDR2 FYEKMQ (reference sequence). CDR3 sequence: CASSSPAEDTQYF. For the CDR3, the DNA is TGTGCCAGCAGCTCGCCAGCGGAGGATACGCAGTATTTT.

This chain links TRBV5-4 with TRBJ2-3; 10 bases line up with TRBD2. Germline V gene sequence: CDR1 SGHNT, CDR2 YYREEE (reference sequence). V lost 2 bases, J lost 5 bases, and 5 bases stayed unmatched. This CDR3 region has 15 residues. The CDR3 sequence is CASSLAGGLGDTQYF. CDR3 coding DNA: TGTGCCAGCAGCTTAGCGGGGGGGCTTGGAGATACGCAGTATTTT.

V and J are TRBV4-2 and TRBJ1-2, with a weak D call TRBD1 (5 bases). Germline V gene sequence: CDR1 LGHNA, CDR2 YNFKEQ. CDR3 length: 14 amino acids. Trimming removed 5 bases from V and 3 bases from J, with 13 bases in between. This CDR3 reads CASSTGGSDYGYTF. The CDR3, as DNA: TGTGCCAGCAGCACCGGGGGGTCGGACTATGGCTACACCTTC.

In its sample, this clonotype was seen many times. The V gene is TRBV5-1, the J gene TRBJ1-4; D is ambiguous. Germline V gene data show CDR1 as SGHRS and CDR2 as YFSETQ. The CDR3 contains 14 residues. V lost 1 base, J lost 3 bases, and 7 bases lay in between. CDR3 sequence reads: CASSLYQSNEKLFF. CDR3 sequence (DNA): TGCGCCAGCAGCTTGTACCAGTCTAATGAAAAACTGTTTTTT. Supplemented by reference TRBV5-1 and TRBJ1-4, the full variable domain reads KAGVTQTPRYLIKTRGQQVTLSCSPISGHRSVSWYQQTPGQGLQFLFEYFSETQRNKGNFPGRFSGRQFSNSRSEMNVSTLELGDSALYLCASSLYQSNEKLFFGSGTQLSVL.

This clonotype was counted a few times. This rearrangement joins TRBV6-1 to TRBJ2-1; the match to TRBD1 covers 11 bases. Trimming took 3 bases from V and 5 from J; bases not matched to a gene: 9. This CDR3 spans 17 amino acids. The germline CDR1 and CDR2 sequences are MNHNS and SASEGT. The CDR3 protein is CASSDGAGTGGHNEQFF. The CDR3 DNA reads TGTGCCAGCAGTGACGGAGCCGGGACAGGGGGGCACAATGAGCAGTTCTTC.

This clonotype has a count of ten or more. The chain links TRBV13 to TRBJ2-2; the match to TRBD2 covers 7 bases. Germline CDR1 reads PRHDT; CDR2 reads FYEKMQ (reference sequence). Losses at the gene ends were 1 base for V and 2 bases for J; bases not matched to a gene: 4. The CDR3 runs to 16 residues. CDR3 sequence: CASSLELAVNTGELFF. CDR3 DNA sequence: TGTGCCAGCAGCTTAGAGCTAGCGGTTAACACCGGGGAGCTGTTTTTT.

This clonotype has just a few counts. The genes are TRBV20-1 and TRBJ2-4, with D perhaps given as TRBD1 or TRBD2 (6 bases each). V was cut by 5 bases and J by 0 bases, with 8 bases left in between. Germline V gene data show CDR1 as DFQATT and CDR2 as SNEGSKA (reference sequence). The CDR3 loop spans 13 amino acids. CDR3 protein: CSAGGLAKNIQYF. Here the CDR3 DNA reads TGCAGTGCTGGGGGGCTAGCCAAAAACATTCAGTACTTC.

This chain links TRBV7-2 with TRBJ2-3; D may be TRBD1 or TRBD2 (6 bases each). The germline V gene has CDR1 SGHTA and CDR2 FQGNSA. V lost 1 base, J lost 6 bases, and 17 bases lay in between. CDR3 size: 16 residues. In nucleotides, the CDR3 is TGTGCCAGCAGCTTAGACTTGGCCGGGGGCGGGGATACGCAGTATTTT. Amino acids: CASSLDLAGGGDTQYF.

This clonotype was observed at least ten times. The chain is built from TRBV12-3 or TRBV12-4 and TRBJ1-2, with no clear D. This CDR3 has 12 amino acids. The V gene lost 0 bases and the J gene lost 4 bases, with 3 bases spanning the gap. This CDR3 reads CASSLASYGYTF. CDR3 coding DNA: TGTGCCAGCAGTTTAGCGTCCTATGGCTACACCTTC.

This clonotype was counted many times. The V call is TRBV12-3 or TRBV12-4, the J call TRBJ2-4, with 7 bases lining up with TRBD2. The J segment lost 6 bases and the V segment lost 3 bases, leaving 8 bases of the junction unmatched. The CDR3 sequence is 15 residues long. CDR3 sequence (DNA): TGTGCCAGCAGTTTTGGGGGAGGGGTAGGAAACATTCAGTACTTC. Its protein is CASSFGGGVGNIQYF.

As concerns this clonotype: A read error is possible here, since a much larger clone lies one base away. The chain carries TRBV3-1 and TRBJ2-3; 10 bases match TRBD2. Germline V gene lookup returns CDR1 LGHDT and CDR2 YNNKEL (reference sequence). This CDR3 spans 16 amino acids. CDR3 loop: CACSQSGGARTDTQYF. CDR3 sequence (DNA): TGTGCCTGCAGCCAGAGCGGGGGGGCTCGCACAGATACGCAGTATTTT.